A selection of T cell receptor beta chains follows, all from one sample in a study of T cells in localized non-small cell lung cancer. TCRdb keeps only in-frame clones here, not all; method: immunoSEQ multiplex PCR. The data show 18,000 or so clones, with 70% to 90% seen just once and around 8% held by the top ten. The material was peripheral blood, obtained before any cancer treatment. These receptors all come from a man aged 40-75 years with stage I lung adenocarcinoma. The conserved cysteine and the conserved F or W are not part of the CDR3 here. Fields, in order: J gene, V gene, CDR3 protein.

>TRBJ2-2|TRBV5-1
ASSFNPTGRNTGELF
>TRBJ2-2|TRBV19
ASESDTLIPGNTGELF
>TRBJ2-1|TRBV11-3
ASSLPYRANEQF
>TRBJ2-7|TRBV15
ATSRVGTGYEQY
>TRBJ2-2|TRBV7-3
ASSAETSGYTGELF
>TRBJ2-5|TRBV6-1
ASSHQGQGPETQY
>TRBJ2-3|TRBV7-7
ASSPTGGADTQY
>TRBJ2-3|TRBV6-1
ASSPLAGGPDTQY
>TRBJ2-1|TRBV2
ASAKLRVDNEQF
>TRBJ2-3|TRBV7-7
ASSLNGVTDTQY
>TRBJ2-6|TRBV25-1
ASSQTGVLT
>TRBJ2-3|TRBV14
ASSRQTGGADTQY
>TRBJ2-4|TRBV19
ASSPERAKNIQY
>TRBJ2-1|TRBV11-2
ASSLSLDSSYNEQF
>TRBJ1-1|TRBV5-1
ASSLVASMNTEAF
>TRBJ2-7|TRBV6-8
ASSSQGYEQY
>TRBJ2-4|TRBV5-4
ASSLSQELAKNIQY
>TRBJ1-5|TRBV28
ASSLWTSSNQPQH
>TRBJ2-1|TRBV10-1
ASGDRGGSYNEQF
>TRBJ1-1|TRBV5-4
ASSPTGRSTEAF
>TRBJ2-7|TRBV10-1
ASSWDSSGYEQY
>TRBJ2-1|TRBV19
ASSDPGTGTYNEQF
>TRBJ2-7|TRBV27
ASSQDGLAGHEQY
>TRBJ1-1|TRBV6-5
ASRGTGVNTEAF
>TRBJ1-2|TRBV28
ASSSGDWDNYGYT
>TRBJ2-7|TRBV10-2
ASRMGSYEQY
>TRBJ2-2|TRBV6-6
ASRPDSGSTGELF
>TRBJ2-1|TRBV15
ATSRDWEANSYNEQF
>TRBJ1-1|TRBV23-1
ASSQDWNTEAF
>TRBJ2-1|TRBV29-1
SVVKLAGGPNEQF
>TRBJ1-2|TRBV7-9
ASSLLGGTYT
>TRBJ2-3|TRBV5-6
ASSSRGGTDTQY
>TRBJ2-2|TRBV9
ASSVRASGASGTGELF
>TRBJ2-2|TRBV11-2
ASRRPTGMAGELF
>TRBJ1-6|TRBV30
AWRVASYNSPLH
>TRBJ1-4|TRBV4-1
ASSQDILSATNEKLF
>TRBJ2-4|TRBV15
ATSRQVEGKNIQY
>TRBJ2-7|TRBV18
ASSTGTGGYEQY
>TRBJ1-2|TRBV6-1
ASSEGVGYGYT
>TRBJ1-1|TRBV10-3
AIAEGGRANTEAF
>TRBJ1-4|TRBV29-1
SVEASSDTNEKLF
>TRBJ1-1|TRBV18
ASSPQRVNTEAF
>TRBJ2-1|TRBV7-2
ASSLGLAEYEQF
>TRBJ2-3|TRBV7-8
ASSPRLGYTDTQY
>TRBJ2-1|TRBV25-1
ASSLQGGNEQF
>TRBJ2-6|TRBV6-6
ASSYGSPSGANVLT
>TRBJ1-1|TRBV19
ASSIGRYDTEAS
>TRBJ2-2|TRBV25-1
ASSDAGSYTGELF